Included here is one T cell receptor (beta chain) sequence, with context. Its antigen is still unknown. The donors were in the approximately 120-subject validation cohort; that cohort was separate from the approximately 670-subject first cohort. This entry belongs to a study of cytomegalovirus exposure and HLA in healthy donors. Overall study findings and caveats: Reports showed the classifier diagnosing cytomegalovirus status with high specificity and sensitivity.

Data came from immunoSEQ multiplex PCR; TCRdb stores just in-frame clones and leaves some out. The repertoire consists of just under 150,000 clones, with roughly 89% occurring once and the leading ten covering 4.5% to 5.5%. This CDR3 contains 16 residues. Germline-derived CDR1 and CDR2 are SGDLS and YYNGEE. Trimming removed 4 bases from V and 2 bases from J; junction bases left unmatched: 7. The receptor was isolated from a man aged 18 to 29 in good health and CMV-seropositive. Sequenced material: PBMCs. The chain uses TRBV9 and TRBJ2-1, with 9 bases matching TRBD2. CDR3 nucleotides: TGTGCCAGCAGCCCCCTAGCGGGATTGACCTACAATGAGCAGTTCTTC. It encodes CASSPLAGLTYNEQFF.